This TCR beta chain derives from a study of tumor-infiltrating lymphocytes in primary liver carcinoma. From roughly 470 ng total RNA, TCR beta cDNA was generated with a primer in the constant region. ARM-PCR, slightly modified, supplied the TCR beta libraries through three nested multiplex PCR rounds. Rounds one and two of PCR, each of 10 cycles, were primed with TRBV1-TRBV30 forward primers and a C-beta reverse primer. TCRdb independently ran MiXCR on the multiplex PCR reads; one entry per CDR3 protein. The sample yields about 32,000 distinct CDR3 sequences, roughly 69% seen once. Note on this clonotype: The CDR3 carries no conserved terminal phenylalanine or tryptophan, so it likely arises from a read error.

It was from approximately 20-30 mg of unsorted bulk tissue that RNA and DNA were co-extracted. This CDR3 has 15 residues. V dropped 11 bases and J dropped 0 bases, with 18 bases sitting between them. CDR1 is SGHTA and CDR2 is FQGTGA in the germline V gene. The TCR sequence derives from a man aged 35-49 years with primary liver carcinoma and hepatitis B virus infection. The sample comprised liver tumor tissue from sampling region 4. As for subset: tumor region T4, right-lateral pole. The chain combines TRBV7-3 with TRBJ2-3, with D perhaps assigned TRBD1 or TRBD2 (5 bases each). The CDR3 sequence is CARNLGAFSTDTQYS. The CDR3 DNA sequence: TGTGCCCGCAACCTCGGGGCTTTTAGCACAGATACGCAGTATTCT.